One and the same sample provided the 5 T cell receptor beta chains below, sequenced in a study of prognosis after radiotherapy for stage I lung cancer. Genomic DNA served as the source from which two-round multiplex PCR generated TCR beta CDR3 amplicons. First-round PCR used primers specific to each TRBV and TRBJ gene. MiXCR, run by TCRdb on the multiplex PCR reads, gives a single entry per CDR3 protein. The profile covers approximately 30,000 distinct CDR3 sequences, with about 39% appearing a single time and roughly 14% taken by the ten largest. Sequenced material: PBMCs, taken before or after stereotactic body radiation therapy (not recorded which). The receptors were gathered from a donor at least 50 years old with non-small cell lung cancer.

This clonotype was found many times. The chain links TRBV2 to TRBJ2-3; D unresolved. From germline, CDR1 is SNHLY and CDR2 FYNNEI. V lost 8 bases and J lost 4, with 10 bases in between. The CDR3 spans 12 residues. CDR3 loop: CASHVQADTQYF. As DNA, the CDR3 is TGTGCCAGCCACGTCCAGGCAGATACGCAGTATTTT.

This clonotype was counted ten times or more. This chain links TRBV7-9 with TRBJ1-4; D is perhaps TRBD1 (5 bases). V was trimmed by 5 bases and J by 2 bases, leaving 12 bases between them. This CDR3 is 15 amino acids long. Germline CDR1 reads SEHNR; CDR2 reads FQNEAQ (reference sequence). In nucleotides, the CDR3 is TGTGCCAGCAGCCGGGCGGGGCCTACTAATGAAAAACTGTTTTTT. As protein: CASSRAGPTNEKLFF. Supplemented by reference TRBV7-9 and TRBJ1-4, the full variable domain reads DTGVSQNPRHKITKRGQNVTFRCDPISEHNRLYWYRQTLGQGPEFLTYFQNEAQLEKSRLLSDRFSAERPKGSFSTLEIQRTEQGDSAMYLCASSRAGPTNEKLFFGSGTQLSVL.

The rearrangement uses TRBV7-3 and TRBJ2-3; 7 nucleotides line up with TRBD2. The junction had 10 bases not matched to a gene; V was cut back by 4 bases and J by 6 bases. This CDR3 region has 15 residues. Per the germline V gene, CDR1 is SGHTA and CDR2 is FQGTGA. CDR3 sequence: CASSSGAGEWDTQYF. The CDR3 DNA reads TGTGCCAGCAGCTCCGGTGCGGGAGAATGGGATACGCAGTATTTT.

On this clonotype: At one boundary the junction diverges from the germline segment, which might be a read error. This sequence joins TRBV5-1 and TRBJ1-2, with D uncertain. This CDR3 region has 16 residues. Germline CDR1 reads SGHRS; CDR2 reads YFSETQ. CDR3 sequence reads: CASSLARGRINYGYTF. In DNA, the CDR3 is TGTGCCAGCAGCTTAGCGCGTGGCAGAATCAACTATGGCTACACCTTC.

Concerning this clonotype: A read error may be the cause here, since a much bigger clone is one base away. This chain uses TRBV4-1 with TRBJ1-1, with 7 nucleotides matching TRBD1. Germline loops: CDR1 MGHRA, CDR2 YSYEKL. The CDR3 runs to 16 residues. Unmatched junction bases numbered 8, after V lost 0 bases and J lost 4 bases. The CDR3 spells CASSQEGDRVGTEAFF. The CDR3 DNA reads TGCGCCAGCAGCCAAGAAGGTGACAGGGTCGGCACTGAAGCTTTCTTT.